This T cell receptor beta chain was sequenced for a study of PD-L1 blockade in urothelial cancer. In the study overall: The study started patients on atezolizumab in the mid-2010s, giving 1,200 mg intravenously every 3 weeks. Blood-derived samples held a median roughly 150,000 T cells.

TCRdb's table, derived via immunoSEQ multiplex PCR, lists solely in-frame clones and lacks some. Here the sample spans tens of thousands of clones, approximately 88% being singletons. The time point denotes: pretreatment peripheral blood. This CDR3 is 14 amino acids long. After removal of 6 bases from V and 3 bases from J, the junction contained 6 bases not matched to a gene. CDR1 and CDR2 (germline): SQVTM, ANQGSEA. V usage is TRBV29-1 and J usage is TRBJ2-5, with 11 bases aligning to TRBD2. The source material was PBMCs, sampled around atezolizumab (anti-PD-L1) treatment. The receptor comes from an older woman with urothelial cancer. CDR3 nucleotides: TGCAGCGTCAACCGACTAGCGGGGAAAGAGACCCAGTACTTC. This codes for CSVNRLAGKETQYF.